The 22 T cell receptor beta chains below come from one sample, sequenced in a study of radiotherapy plus CTLA-4 blockade in lung cancer (dated by TCRdb to the late 2010s). The library was produced with the immunoSEQ multiplex PCR assay. Sourced from immuneACCESS, this table was stored by TCRdb with only in-frame sequences that have V and J called. A share of the clones is absent; for the studies checked, an unresolved V gene accounts for under half, and the remainder has no known explanation. For this sample the table gives around 40,000 clones, of which approximately 86% were detected only once. Roughly 22% of the sample comes from the top ten. The input for sequencing was peripheral blood, taken from a patient treated with radiotherapy plus ipilimumab. These receptors all stem from a human donor with non-small cell lung cancer whose response to radiotherapy plus ipilimumab could not be evaluated.

The V and J genes are TRBV4-1 and TRBJ2-7, with D perhaps matching TRBD1 (7 bases). CDR3 size: 15 residues. Deletions cut 3 bases from V and 0 bases from J, with 12 bases between. In germline, CDR1 is MGHRA, CDR2 YSYEKL. CDR3 loop: CASSQRGQSSYEQYF. CDR3 coding DNA: TGCGCCAGCAGCCAGCGGGGACAGAGCTCCTACGAGCAGTACTTC.

The gene calls are TRBV28 and TRBJ2-3, with TRBD2 as a possible D gene (6 bases). V was clipped by 5 bases and J by 2 bases, with 14 bases between them. CDR1 MDHEN and CDR2 SYDVKM come from the germline V gene. CDR3 length: 15 amino acids. CDR3 in amino acids: CASSTRGEVTDTQYF. The CDR3 nucleotides read TGTGCCAGCAGTACCCGCGGGGAGGTCACAGATACGCAGTATTTT.

This chain uses TRBV5-1 with TRBJ2-1, with 13 bases identical to TRBD2. V shed 4 bases, J shed 2 bases, and the junction held 3 bases outside the gene matches. Germline CDR1 reads SGHRS; CDR2 reads YFSETQ. The CDR3 has 16 amino acids. The CDR3 reads CASSLTSGGTYNEQFF. The CDR3 DNA reads as TGCGCCAGCAGCCTGACTAGCGGGGGGACCTACAATGAGCAGTTCTTC.

Only one count was recorded for this clone. The DNA for the CDR3 is TGTGCCAGCAGGGGGACTGGGCAGTCCTACGAGCAGTACTTC. This translates into CASRGTGQSYEQYF. J is TRBJ2-7 and V is TRBV28, with D perhaps TRBD2 (6 bases). Germline V gene data show CDR1 as MDHEN and CDR2 as SYDVKM. This CDR3 is 14 amino acids long. V was cut by 6 bases and J by 1 base, with 13 bases left in between.

The J gene is TRBJ2-2, the V gene TRBV6-1; 9 bases match TRBD1. CDR3 length: 14 amino acids. Germline CDR1 is MNHNS and CDR2 is SASEGT. The J segment lost 2 bases and the V segment lost 6 bases, leaving 1 base of the junction unmatched. CDR3 sequence reads: CASRDRGNTGELFF. The CDR3 coding sequence is TGTGCCAGCAGGGACAGGGGCAACACCGGGGAGCTGTTTTTT.

This sequence joins TRBV6-6 and TRBJ2-2, with D uncertain. Germline CDR1 MNHNY, CDR2 SVGAGI (reference sequence). CDR3 size: 13 residues. V lost 7 bases to trimming and J lost 6 bases, with 12 bases between them. As DNA, the CDR3 is TGTGCCAGCAAAGTTGAGGCTTCCGGGGAGCTGTTTTTT. This translates into CASKVEASGELFF.

V gene TRBV4-1 combines with J gene TRBJ2-7; the match to TRBD1 covers 9 bases. Germline V gene sequence: CDR1 MGHRA, CDR2 YSYEKL. The CDR3 extends over 14 amino acids. V shed 5 bases and J 8 bases; nucleotides not matched to a gene: 10. The CDR3 sequence is CASSDRDRAGKQYF. The CDR3 DNA reads TGCGCCAGCAGCGACCGGGACAGGGCTGGTAAGCAGTACTTC.

In this sample, this clone turned up once. The rearrangement links TRBV19 to TRBJ1-2; the match to TRBD1 covers 11 bases. Germline trimming cut 7 bases from V and 5 bases from J; bases unmatched to any gene: 9. Germline-derived CDR1 and CDR2 are LNHDA and SQIVND (reference sequence). The CDR3 contains 15 residues. The DNA for the CDR3 is TGTGCCAGTACGGACAGGGGGCCTCTGAATTATGGCTACACCTTC. Translation gives CASTDRGPLNYGYTF.

The chain carries TRBV6-1 and TRBJ2-3; 7 nucleotides align to TRBD2. Germline CDR1 and CDR2: MNHNS and SASEGT. The CDR3 loop spans 16 amino acids. J was trimmed by 2 bases and V by 4 bases; bases with no gene match: 9. The CDR3: CASSAPPSGNTDTQYF. CDR3 nucleotides: TGTGCCAGCAGTGCCCCTCCTAGCGGAAACACAGATACGCAGTATTTT.

The gene calls are TRBV2 and TRBJ2-2; 11 bases agree with TRBD1. Germline V gene data show CDR1 as SNHLY and CDR2 as FYNNEI. The CDR3 has 14 amino acids. V was clipped by 7 bases and J by 5 bases; unmatched bases: 3. The CDR3 bases are TGTGCCAGCAAGGGACAGGGGGGAACCGGGGAGCTGTTTTTT. It codes for CASKGQGGTGELFF.

On this clone itself: Other DNA sequences within the sample encode an identical CDR3. The chain links TRBV5-1 to TRBJ1-2; possibly TRBD1 for D (5 bases). V lost 0 bases to trimming and J lost 7 bases, with 16 bases between them. Germline V CDR1 and CDR2: SGHRS, YFSETQ. The CDR3 has 15 amino acids. CDR3 nucleotides: TGCGCCAGCAGCTTGGACAGTTTTCGGGGGGGTGGCTACACCTTC. Translating it yields CASSLDSFRGGGYTF.

This clone turned up a few times. The V gene is TRBV5-1, the J gene TRBJ2-3, with a possible D match to TRBD1 (6 bases). The V gene lost 6 bases and the J gene lost 3 bases, with 14 bases spanning the gap. The CDR3 length is 14 residues. Germline CDR1 and CDR2: SGHRS and YFSETQ. The CDR3 DNA is TGCGCCAGCAAGAGGGGCAGGGGTACAGATACGCAGTATTTT. Translating gives CASKRGRGTDTQYF.

As concerns this clone: The germline gene is not matched at one end of the junction; a read error may be the cause. The rearrangement joins TRBV28 to TRBJ1-2, with a weak D call TRBD1 (5 bases). This CDR3 region has 14 residues. From germline, CDR1 is MDHEN and CDR2 SYDVKM. The CDR3 DNA sequence: TGTGCCAGCAGTGGGGGGGGATCGGCCTATAGCTACACCTTC. This translates into CASSGGGSAYSYTF.

The V and J genes are TRBV6-6 and TRBJ1-6; D gene ambiguous. The germline V gene has CDR1 MNHNY and CDR2 SVGAGI (reference sequence). V lost 1 base, J lost 4 bases, and 8 bases lay in between. CDR3 length: 15 amino acids. DNA of the CDR3: TGTGCCAGCAGTTACTTAGCGACTTATAATTCACCCCTCCACTTT. Its translation is CASSYLATYNSPLHF.

The rearrangement links TRBV6-6 to TRBJ1-6; a possible D gene is TRBD1 (6 bases). The germline gives CDR1 MNHNY, CDR2 SVGAGI (reference sequence). The CDR3 is 13 amino acids. V was trimmed by 10 bases and J by 6 bases, leaving 13 bases between them. This CDR3 is CATRTVVNSPLHF. The DNA for the CDR3 is TGTGCCACTCGGACAGTCGTTAATTCACCCCTCCACTTT.

This chain links TRBV11-1 with TRBJ2-1; 10 nucleotides match TRBD2. The junction had 10 bases not matched to a gene; V was cut back by 3 bases and J by 5 bases. This CDR3 spans 17 amino acids. From germline, CDR1 is SGHAT and CDR2 FQDESV (reference sequence). The CDR3 region is CASSFLSPSGRDNEQFF. The CDR3, as DNA: TGTGCCAGCAGCTTCCTTTCCCCTAGCGGGAGAGACAATGAGCAGTTCTTC.

The rearrangement joins TRBV2 to TRBJ1-2, with TRBD1 matching 8 bases. CDR3 size: 15 residues. V shed 7 bases and J 1 base; nucleotides not matched to a gene: 8. CDR1 and CDR2 from the germline V gene are SNHLY and FYNNEI. DNA for the CDR3: TGTGCCAGCAACCAGGGGGCTGTGGGTAACTATGGCTACACCTTC. Its protein is CASNQGAVGNYGYTF.

This sequence joins TRBV6-5 and TRBJ1-2, with 7 nucleotides matching TRBD1. The CDR3 loop spans 15 amino acids. The trim removed 6 bases at V and 2 bases at J, leaving 9 bases unmatched. Germline loops: CDR1 MNHEY, CDR2 SVGAGI. In nucleotides, the CDR3 is TGTGCCAGCAGCTCCAGGGGGAAGAGGAACTATGGCTACACCTTC. Translation: CASSSRGKRNYGYTF.

The chain has TRBV7-2 and TRBJ2-3; D is perhaps TRBD2 (5 bases). Per germline, CDR1 SGHTA and CDR2 FQGNSA. Trimming removed 4 bases from V and 6 bases from J, with 20 bases in between. The CDR3 runs 16 residues. CDR3 nucleotides: TGTGCCAGCAGCTCGGTTTACACGGCCAGAGGGGATACGCAGTATTTT. This gives the protein CASSSVYTARGDTQYF.

CDR3 region: CASSPSSYEQYF. In DNA form, the CDR3 reads TGTGCCAGCAGCCCCTCCTCCTACGAGCAGTACTTC. V usage is TRBV28 and J usage is TRBJ2-7; D is uncertain. V was pared by 6 bases and J by 0 bases, with 6 bases between. Germline CDR1 is MDHEN and CDR2 is SYDVKM. This CDR3 spans 12 amino acids.

The CDR3: CASSITDTQYF. The CDR3 bases are TGTGCCAGCAGTATAACAGATACGCAGTATTTT. This chain links TRBV28 with TRBJ2-3, with unresolved D. Trimming stripped 5 bases from V and 3 bases from J, with 3 bases between. There are 11 residues in the CDR3. Germline loops: CDR1 MDHEN, CDR2 SYDVKM.

This clone appeared a single time. The chain joins TRBV2 to TRBJ1-1; 10 bases are shared with TRBD1. V shed 6 bases, J shed 6 bases, and the junction held 7 bases outside the gene matches. This CDR3 comprises 14 residues. The germline V gene has CDR1 SNHLY and CDR2 FYNNEI. The CDR3, as DNA: TGTGCCAGCAGAATATCCGGACAGGGGGCTGAAGCTTTCTTT. This gives the protein CASRISGQGAEAFF.